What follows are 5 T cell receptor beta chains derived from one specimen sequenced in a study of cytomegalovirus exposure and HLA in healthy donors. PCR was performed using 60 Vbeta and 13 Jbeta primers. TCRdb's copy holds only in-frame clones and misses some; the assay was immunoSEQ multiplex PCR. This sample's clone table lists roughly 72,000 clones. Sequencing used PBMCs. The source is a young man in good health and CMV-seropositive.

Written as DNA, the CDR3 is TGTGCCAGCAGCGTAGGTGGCCTTAACTATGGCTACACCTTC. It codes for CASSVGGLNYGYTF. The genes are TRBV9 and TRBJ1-2; D is unclear. Germline V gene lookup returns CDR1 SGDLS and CDR2 YYNGEE. The V gene lost 0 bases and the J gene lost 1 base, with 7 bases spanning the gap. The CDR3 runs to 14 residues. Looking up the rest from reference TRBV9 and TRBJ1-2 gives the full variable domain: DSGVTQTPKHLITATGQRVTLRCSPRSGDLSVYWYQQSLDQGLQFLIQYYNGEERAKGNILERFSAQQFPDLHSELNLSSLELGDSALYFCASSVGGLNYGYTFGSGTRLTVV.

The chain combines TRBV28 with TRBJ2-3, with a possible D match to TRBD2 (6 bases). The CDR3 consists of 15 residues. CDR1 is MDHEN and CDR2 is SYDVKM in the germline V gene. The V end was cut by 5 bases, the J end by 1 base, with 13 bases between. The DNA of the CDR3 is TGTGCCAGCAGTCCAGAGGGAGGTGGCACAGATACGCAGTATTTT. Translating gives CASSPEGGGTDTQYF.

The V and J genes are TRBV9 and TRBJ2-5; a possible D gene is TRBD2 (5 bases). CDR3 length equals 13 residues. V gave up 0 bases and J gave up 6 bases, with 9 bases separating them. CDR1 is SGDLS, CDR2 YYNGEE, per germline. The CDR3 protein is CASSVGGRKTQYF. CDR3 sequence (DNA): TGTGCCAGCAGCGTAGGAGGGAGAAAGACCCAGTACTTC.

In nucleotides, the CDR3 is TGTGCCAGCAGCTTAGGTGGACAGGCTAACTATGGCTACACCTTC. Protein sequence: CASSLGGQANYGYTF. The chain combines TRBV7-6 with TRBJ1-2, with TRBD1 identical over 7 bases. The V and J ends lost 1 base and 0 bases, in that order; junction bases with no gene match: 2. CDR1 and CDR2 (germline): SGHVS, FNYEAQ. The CDR3 loop spans 15 amino acids.

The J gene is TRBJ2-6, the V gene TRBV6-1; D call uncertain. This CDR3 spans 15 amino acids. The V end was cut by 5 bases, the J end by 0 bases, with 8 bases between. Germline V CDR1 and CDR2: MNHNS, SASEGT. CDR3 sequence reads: CASSRMASGANVLTF. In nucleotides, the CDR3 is TGTGCCAGCAGTCGTATGGCCTCTGGGGCCAACGTCCTGACTTTC.